Sequencing of this T cell receptor (beta chain) was carried out in a study of T cells in women clearing cervical HPV infection. Study background: Case blood was drawn a median approximately 150 days after lesion detection. Study results and caveats: TRBV6-7 abundance was lower in cases than controls (about 0.099% versus 0.16%).

The ends were cut back, 4 bases at V and 5 bases at J, with 9 bases in the middle. This CDR3 has 13 residues. Germline V CDR1 and CDR2: SGHVS, FQNEAQ. In the case of this clone: Its antigen is as yet unknown. Read sequence stops 3 residues before the CDR3 end, and the germline J gene provides the missing end.

Profiled with immunoSEQ multiplex PCR; TCRdb holds only in-frame clones, not every one. This sample contains roughly 40,000 clones. Input material: blood buffy coat. The source is a woman between 18 and 70 years old with a cervical HPV16 infection that either progressed to CIN3+ or cleared (not recorded which). The chain is built from TRBV7-8 and TRBJ1-5, with a possible D match to TRBD1 (5 bases). The part of the CDR3 DNA that was read is TGTGCCAGCAGCTGGTCACAGGATCAGCCC. It encodes CASSWSQDQP. The entire CDR3 is CASSWSQDQPQHF.